This TCR beta chain was profiled in a study of blood T cell repertoires in COVID-19. Study overall: Sources were T cells, B-cell-depleted T cells, or PBMCs; the material itself was cDNA or gDNA.

V dropped 3 bases and J dropped 7; count of bases not matched to a gene: 7. The CDR3 runs to 15 residues. Germline CDR1 SGHRS, CDR2 YFSETQ. This clone was seen at least ten times. Sequencing used immunoSEQ multiplex PCR; TCRdb keeps in-frame clones, though not all of them. Altogether around 59,000 clones are present, roughly 80% being singletons, with the ten largest covering around a tenth. V is TRBV5-1 and J is TRBJ1-4; 9 bases align to TRBD1. This receptor was identified in a human donor in a cohort sampled during active COVID-19. Sequenced input: peripheral blood. The chain's CDR3 is CASSYTGGAGEKLFF. In DNA form, the CDR3 reads TGCGCCAGCAGCTATACAGGGGGCGCGGGTGAAAAACTGTTTTTT.